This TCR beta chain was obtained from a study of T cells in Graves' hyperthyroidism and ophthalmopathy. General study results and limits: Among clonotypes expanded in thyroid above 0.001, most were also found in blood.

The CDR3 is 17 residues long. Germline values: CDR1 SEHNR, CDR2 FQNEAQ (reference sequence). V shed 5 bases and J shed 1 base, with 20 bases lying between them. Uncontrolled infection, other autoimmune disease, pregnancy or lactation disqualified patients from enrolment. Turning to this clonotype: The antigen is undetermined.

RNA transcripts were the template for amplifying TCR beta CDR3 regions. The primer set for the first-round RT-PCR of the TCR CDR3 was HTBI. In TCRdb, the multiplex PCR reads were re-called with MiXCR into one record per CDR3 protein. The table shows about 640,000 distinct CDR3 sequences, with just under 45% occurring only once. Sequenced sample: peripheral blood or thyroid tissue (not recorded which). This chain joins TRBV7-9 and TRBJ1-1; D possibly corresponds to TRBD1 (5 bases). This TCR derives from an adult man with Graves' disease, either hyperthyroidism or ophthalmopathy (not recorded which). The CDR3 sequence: CASSQGAYDISNTEAFF. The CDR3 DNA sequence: TGTGCCAGCAGCCAAGGGGCCTATGATATTTCGAACACTGAAGCTTTCTTT.